What follows describes a single T cell receptor (beta chain). Recovered status applied to Cohort 3 donors who had two consecutive negative PCRs. It also applied to those with clearance or with symptom resolution. Using immunoSEQ multiplex PCR, the repertoire was profiled, and TCRdb retains in-frame clones only, with some absent. The profile shows 350,000 to 400,000 clones, 85% to 90% of them singletons. This entry comes from a study of blood T cell repertoires in COVID-19. The V and J ends lost 1 base and 0 bases respectively, with 10 bases between them. Germline values: CDR1 SGHTA, CDR2 FQGNSA. This CDR3 contains 17 residues.

The V gene is TRBV7-2, the J gene TRBJ1-6; no reliable D call. The specimen sequenced was PBMCs or T cells enriched from blood (not recorded which). The source is a woman younger than 35 who had recovered from COVID-19. The CDR3 sequence: CASSLVGRSSYNSPLHF. CDR3 bases: TGTGCCAGCAGCTTAGTGGGGAGGAGCTCCTATAATTCACCCCTCCACTTT.